Listed here are 27 T cell receptor beta chains from one sample, sequenced in a study of T cells expressing NK-cell markers. TCRdb re-called the 5' RACE reads and shows each CDR3 protein once, DNA omitted. The repertoire table contains hundreds of thousands of distinct CDR3 sequences. Specimen: blood T cells: a sorted CD56 or NKG2C T cell subset, CD4+ or CD8+ T cells, or bulk PBMC T cells (not recorded which). All receptors derive from a young man in good health.

The chain combines TRBV7-9 with TRBJ2-1; as DNA is missing, the TRBD2 call by TCRdb cannot be tested. CDR1 SEHNR and CDR2 FQNEAQ come from the germline V gene (reference sequence). The CDR3 is made up of 17 amino acids. This chain's CDR3 is CASSQTGLAGRYNEQFF.

The V gene is TRBV25-1, the J gene TRBJ2-1; TCRdb's D call, TRBD2, is unchecked because there is no DNA. The CDR3 loop spans 11 amino acids. Germline values: CDR1 MGHDK, CDR2 SYGVNS. CDR3 amino acids: CASTGGSPLFF.

CDR3 in amino acids: CASRPQGPAEQYF. The rearrangement uses TRBV12-3 or TRBV12-4 and TRBJ2-7; TCRdb lists TRBD1, though no DNA is available to test this call. The CDR3 is 13 amino acids.

The chain recombines TRBV19 with TRBJ2-7; TCRdb calls TRBD1, which cannot be checked without DNA. Germline values: CDR1 LNHDA, CDR2 SQIVND (reference sequence). This CDR3 contains 14 residues. CDR3 sequence: CASSIRGPTYEQYF.

The rearrangement links TRBV11-2 to TRBJ2-5. Germline V gene data show CDR1 as SGHAT and CDR2 as FQNNGV. The CDR3 is made up of 14 amino acids. The CDR3 sequence: CASSLVSAAETQYF.

V gene TRBV25-1 combines with J gene TRBJ1-3. CDR3 length: 13 residues. Germline CDR1 and CDR2: MGHDK and SYGVNS. CDR3: CASSEAAGNTIYF.

The rearrangement joins TRBV18 to TRBJ2-7. Per germline, CDR1 KGHSH and CDR2 LQKENI. This CDR3 spans 13 amino acids. CDR3 sequence reads: CASSPIGLDEQYF.

The chain couples TRBV29-1 to TRBJ2-1; TCRdb's D call of TRBD2 is untestable without DNA. Looked up from germline, CDR1 is SQVTM and CDR2 is ANQGSEA. The CDR3 sequence is 16 residues long. CDR3 in amino acids: CSVGSSGASFYNEQFF.

The genes are TRBV12-3 or TRBV12-4 and TRBJ2-7; TCRdb's D gene call, TRBD2, goes unchecked for lack of DNA. The CDR3 spans 14 residues. CDR3 region: CASRAGARSYEQYF.

The chain links TRBV12-3 or TRBV12-4 to TRBJ2-1; TCRdb's D call of TRBD2 is untestable without DNA. The CDR3 totals 15 residues. CDR3 region: CASSASGATLFEQFF.

The rearrangement joins TRBV5-1 to TRBJ2-1; the TCRdb call, TRBD2, lacks DNA for checking. CDR3 length: 16 amino acids. The germline V gene has CDR1 SGHRS and CDR2 YFSETQ. The CDR3 protein is CASSLDQGRSYNEQFF.

This chain connects TRBV10-3 to TRBJ2-7; TCRdb returns TRBD2, unconfirmable since there is no DNA. The germline V gene encodes CDR1 ENHRY and CDR2 SYGVKD. The CDR3 spans 15 residues. The CDR3 loop reads CAISESGGQSYEQYF.

V is TRBV5-1 and J is TRBJ1-2; with no DNA, the TCRdb D assignment of TRBD1 cannot be verified. Germline V gene lookup returns CDR1 SGHRS and CDR2 YFSETQ. CDR3 length equals 14 residues. The CDR3 sequence: CASSFVSGNYGYTF.

The gene calls are TRBV24-1 and TRBJ1-1; no DNA is available, so the TRBD1 call from TCRdb remains unchecked. The CDR3 totals 14 residues. The V gene's germline CDR1 is KGHDR and CDR2 SFDVKD. The CDR3 sequence is CATSDTQGTSEAFF.

J is TRBJ2-1 and V is TRBV12-3 or TRBV12-4; TCRdb indicates TRBD1, and absent DNA this call remains unverified. The CDR3 consists of 16 residues. CDR3: CASSISRSGPHHEQFF.

V and J are TRBV7-9 and TRBJ2-5; there is no DNA to check the TCRdb D call of TRBD2. This CDR3 region has 15 residues. Germline CDR1 is SEHNR and CDR2 is FQNEAQ (reference sequence). The CDR3 loop reads CASSLARGLNITQYF.

The V and J genes are TRBV20-1 and TRBJ2-1; TCRdb's D gene call, TRBD2, goes unchecked for lack of DNA. Germline CDR1 and CDR2: DFQATT and SNEGSKA (reference sequence). CDR3 length equals 16 residues. CDR3 sequence reads: CSAGVGRSGAYNEQFF.

The genes are TRBV15 and TRBJ1-5; the TRBD1 assignment by TCRdb is unverifiable without DNA. The CDR3 runs 13 residues. CDR1 is LNHNV and CDR2 is YYDKDF in the germline V gene (reference sequence). CDR3 protein: CATSGLPGWPQHF.

The V and J genes are TRBV5-6 and TRBJ2-2; the TCRdb call, TRBD1, lacks DNA for checking. The germline gives CDR1 SGHDT, CDR2 YYEEEE. The length of the CDR3 is 16 residues. The CDR3 loop is CASSFPQGANTGELFF. The variable domain in full, with the rest retrieved from reference TRBV5-6 and TRBJ2-2, is DAGVTQSPTHLIKTRGQQVTLRCSPKSGHDTVSWYQQALGQGPQFIFQYYEEEERQRGNFPDRFSGHQFPNYSSELNVNALLLGDSALYLCASSFPQGANTGELFFGEGSRLTVL.

The V call is TRBV29-1, the J call TRBJ2-5; without DNA, the TCRdb call of TRBD1 cannot be checked. This CDR3 spans 13 amino acids. Germline assignment: CDR1 SQVTM and CDR2 ANQGSEA. Here the CDR3 reads CSVETGGAETQYF.

V gene TRBV7-2 combines with J gene TRBJ2-7; TCRdb's assignment of TRBD2 cannot be checked, as there is no DNA. The CDR3 totals 19 residues. Germline lookup yields CDR1 SGHTA and CDR2 FQGNSA. CDR3 amino acids: CASSLAQGVRGTSGRAQYF. The full variable domain, completed using reference TRBV7-2 and TRBJ2-7, is GAGVSQSPSNKVTEKGKDVELRCDPISGHTALYWYRQSLGQGLEFLIYFQGNSAPDKSGLPSDRFSAERTGGSVSTLTIQRTQQEDSAVYLCASSLAQGVRGTSGRAQYFGPGTRLTVT.

The V and J genes are TRBV20-1 and TRBJ2-7; TCRdb's assignment of TRBD1 cannot be checked, as there is no DNA. The length of the CDR3 is 16 residues. Per the germline V gene, CDR1 is DFQATT and CDR2 is SNEGSKA (reference sequence). CDR3 in amino acids: CSARDPEDLYPYEQYF.

V and J are TRBV29-1 and TRBJ2-3; TCRdb's D call, TRBD1, is unchecked because there is no DNA. Per the germline V gene, CDR1 is SQVTM and CDR2 is ANQGSEA. This CDR3 spans 14 amino acids. The CDR3 here is CSVELTGAADTQYF.

The rearrangement joins TRBV5-5 to TRBJ1-2; lacking DNA, the TRBD1 call made by TCRdb goes unchecked. Germline V gene data show CDR1 as SGHKS and CDR2 as YYEKEE (reference sequence). The CDR3 loop spans 15 amino acids. CDR3 residues: CASTRRDRGLGGYTF.

The chain recombines TRBV10-2 with TRBJ2-1; checking the TCRdb D call of TRBD2 is not possible without DNA. Germline CDR1 and CDR2: WSHSY and SAAADI. The CDR3 extends over 15 amino acids. The CDR3 protein is CASSEVSSWSDEQFF.

J is TRBJ2-1 and V is TRBV29-1. The CDR3 loop spans 14 amino acids. CDR1 is SQVTM and CDR2 is ANQGSEA in the germline V gene. The CDR3 sequence: CSVEGPTLGDEQFF.

This chain joins TRBV5-1 and TRBJ2-7; TCRdb selects TRBD1, and the lack of DNA leaves this call unchecked. Germline V gives CDR1 SGHRS, CDR2 YFSETQ. CDR3 size: 14 residues. The CDR3 sequence: CASSFGQGAREQYF.